One and the same sample provided the 28 T cell receptor beta chains below, sequenced in a study of CD8+ T cells in alopecia areata. Sample treatment: oral pan-JAK inhibitor, 5-10 mg twice daily. RNA extraction and reverse transcription yielded cDNA as sequencing template. Clones were read by immunoSEQ multiplex PCR, and TCRdb kept only the in-frame ones, dropping some. The table has roughly 180,000 clones, 55% to 70% seen once. The source material was CD4+ T cells sorted from blood, sampled at week 4, from a patient treated with tofacitinib. The receptors were gathered from a human donor with alopecia areata.

This clone was seen a few times. The J gene is TRBJ2-7, the V gene TRBV10-3; possible D gene TRBD2, 6 bases. Germline V gene data show CDR1 as ENHRY and CDR2 as SYGVKD. Trimming shortened V by 11 bases and J by 6 bases, and 23 bases separated the two germline ends. This CDR3 is built from 14 residues. CDR3 sequence (DNA): TGTGCCGGCAAGGGAGGCGGGGCGTTTGCCGAGCAGTACTTC. Translation gives CAGKGGGAFAEQYF.

V and J are TRBV4-1 and TRBJ1-2; D possibly corresponds to TRBD1 (5 bases). Trimming shortened V by 3 bases and J by 10 bases, and 15 bases separated the two germline ends. CDR1 is MGHRA, CDR2 YSYEKL, per germline. This CDR3 comprises 13 residues. The CDR3 is CASSHQGRAHYTF. The CDR3 nucleotides are TGCGCCAGCAGCCATCAGGGTAGGGCCCACTACACCTTC.

Only a few counts were recorded for this clone. CDR3 amino acids: CAWHFTGKETQYF. The CDR3 coding sequence is TGTGCCTGGCACTTTACGGGGAAAGAGACCCAGTACTTC. The chain joins TRBV30 to TRBJ2-5; weak D call: TRBD2 (5 bases). This CDR3 has 13 residues. V was pared by 5 bases and J by 3 bases, with 13 bases between. From germline, CDR1 is GTSNPN and CDR2 SVGIG (reference sequence).

The rearrangement links TRBV15 to TRBJ2-1; unclear D gene. The CDR3 extends over 11 amino acids. The V end was cut by 5 bases, the J end by 5 bases, with 4 bases between. Germline CDR1 LNHNV, CDR2 YYDKDF (reference sequence). CDR3 bases: TGTGCCACCAGCGCACACAATGAGCAGTTCTTC. Protein sequence: CATSAHNEQFF.

Details on this clone: The same CDR3 arises from other DNA sequences in this sample as well. V is TRBV30 and J is TRBJ2-3; no reliable D call. CDR3 size: 11 residues. V shed 0 bases and J shed 3 bases, with 1 base lying between them. Germline V gene sequence: CDR1 GTSNPN, CDR2 SVGIG (reference sequence). Here the CDR3 reads CAWSVTDTQYF. The CDR3 DNA follows: TGTGCCTGGAGTGTGACAGATACGCAGTATTTT.

The chain employs TRBV29-1 and TRBJ1-2; no reliable D call. Germline loops: CDR1 SQVTM, CDR2 ANQGSEA. This CDR3 is built from 12 residues. Trimming removed 7 bases from V and 4 bases from J, with 13 bases in between. CDR3 in amino acids: CSAADGTYGYTF. The CDR3, as DNA: TGCAGCGCAGCGGACGGAACCTATGGCTACACCTTC.

This clone was counted a few times. This rearrangement joins TRBV20-1 to TRBJ1-1; no clear D gene. V shed 1 base and J shed 6 bases, with 6 bases lying between them. Germline lookup yields CDR1 DFQATT and CDR2 SNEGSKA (reference sequence). The CDR3 is 11 residues long. In nucleotides, the CDR3 is TGCAGTGCTAGAGCGTGGGCTGAAGCTTTCTTT. This translates into CSARAWAEAFF.

The J gene is TRBJ1-2, the V gene TRBV2; D ambiguous. Trimming took 4 bases from V and 6 from J, leaving 12 bases between them. Germline V gives CDR1 SNHLY, CDR2 FYNNEI. The CDR3 extends over 13 amino acids. The CDR3: CASSARAPHGYTF. Here the CDR3 DNA reads TGTGCCAGCAGTGCAAGAGCCCCTCATGGCTACACCTTC.

This clone has only a few counts. The chain has TRBV7-3 and TRBJ2-5; TRBD1 matches 8 bases. This CDR3 is 16 amino acids long. Losses at the gene ends were 5 bases for V and 2 bases for J; bases not matched to a gene: 10. CDR1 SGHTA and CDR2 FQGTGA come from the germline V gene. Here the CDR3 reads CASSPGTGVGQETQYF. Here the CDR3 DNA reads TGTGCCAGCAGCCCGGGGACAGGCGTGGGGCAAGAGACCCAGTACTTC.

This clone turned up a few times. The chain has TRBV5-1 and TRBJ2-4; D uncertain. CDR1 SGHRS and CDR2 YFSETQ come from the germline V gene. The length of the CDR3 is 14 residues. The ends were cut back, 0 bases at V and 5 bases at J, with 9 bases in the middle. CDR3 sequence reads: CASSLGGLQNIQYF. CDR3 coding DNA: TGCGCCAGCAGCTTGGGTGGGTTACAAAACATTCAGTACTTC.

A few counts support this clone. V is TRBV4-3 and J is TRBJ1-1; unclear D gene. Germline V gives CDR1 LGHNA, CDR2 YSLEER. V lost 0 bases, J lost 4 bases, and 12 bases lay in between. CDR3 length equals 15 residues. CDR3 sequence: CASSQDRRLPTEAFF. The CDR3 region has the DNA TGCGCCAGCAGCCAAGACAGACGCCTCCCCACTGAAGCTTTCTTT.

The chain couples TRBV30 to TRBJ1-1; D is uncertain. Trimming pared 2 bases from V and 2 bases from J, leaving 6 bases between. The CDR3 covers 12 residues. Germline V gene data show CDR1 as GTSNPN and CDR2 as SVGIG (reference sequence). This CDR3 is CAWSFRNTEAFF. The CDR3 nucleotides read TGTGCCTGGAGTTTTCGTAACACTGAAGCTTTCTTT.

CDR3 DNA: TGTGCCTGGAGTACAGGGAGCAGCAATCAGCCCCAGCATTTT. Protein sequence: CAWSTGSSNQPQHF. This chain links TRBV30 with TRBJ1-5; maybe TRBD1 (6 bases). The V gene's germline CDR1 is GTSNPN and CDR2 SVGIG (reference sequence). V was trimmed by 2 bases and J by 1 base, leaving 9 bases between them. This CDR3 spans 14 amino acids.

The chain recombines TRBV7-9 with TRBJ2-5; D gene ambiguous. The CDR3 has 11 residues. V was trimmed by 5 bases and J by 5 bases, leaving 6 bases between them. The germline CDR1 and CDR2 sequences are SEHNR and FQNEAQ (reference sequence). CDR3 bases: TGTGCCAGCAGCCCCCACGAGACCCAGTACTTC. Translated: CASSPHETQYF.

This chain joins TRBV30 and TRBJ2-5; D gene unclear. The CDR3 consists of 13 residues. Per the germline V gene, CDR1 is GTSNPN and CDR2 is SVGIG (reference sequence). V was cut by 3 bases and J by 4 bases, with 12 bases left in between. The CDR3 spells CAWRTGFGETQYF. CDR3 sequence (DNA): TGTGCCTGGAGGACTGGCTTCGGAGAGACCCAGTACTTC.

The chain recombines TRBV2 with TRBJ2-3; D may be TRBD1 or TRBD2 (5 bases each). CDR1 is SNHLY, CDR2 FYNNEI, per germline. CDR3 length equals 13 residues. V was clipped by 4 bases and J by 0 bases, with 5 bases between them. CDR3 coding DNA: TGTGCCAGCAGTGGGGGGAGCACAGATACGCAGTATTTT. Its protein is CASSGGSTDTQYF.

The chain employs TRBV30 and TRBJ2-7, with 7 nucleotides matching TRBD1. This CDR3 spans 11 amino acids. CDR1 is GTSNPN and CDR2 is SVGIG in the germline V gene (reference sequence). The V gene end was trimmed by 5 bases and the J gene end by 4 bases; junction bases not matched to a gene: 2. The CDR3 sequence is CAWADRYEQYF. The CDR3 DNA follows: TGTGCCTGGGCGGACAGGTACGAGCAGTACTTC.

In its sample, this clone was seen a few times. The chain uses TRBV28 and TRBJ2-1; 9 nucleotides agree with TRBD1. Germline lookup yields CDR1 MDHEN and CDR2 SYDVKM. The CDR3 consists of 14 residues. The trim removed 4 bases at V and 9 bases at J, leaving 7 bases unmatched. The CDR3 DNA sequence: TGTGCCAGCAGTTCCCCGGGACAGGGCTTTGAGCAGTTCTTC. Protein product: CASSSPGQGFEQFF.

The CDR3 loop is CASSQGDGVGAQETQYF. The CDR3 DNA reads TGCGCCAGCAGCCAAGGGGATGGGGTTGGGGCCCAAGAGACCCAGTACTTC. The chain couples TRBV4-1 to TRBJ2-5; TRBD1 is a possible D gene (5 bases). The V end was cut by 1 base, the J end by 1 base, with 16 bases between. The CDR3 length is 17 residues. The V gene's germline CDR1 is MGHRA and CDR2 YSYEKL.

The chain is built from TRBV2 and TRBJ1-2, with D possibly being TRBD1 (6 bases). V was shortened by 8 bases and J by 9 bases, with 13 bases between the two germline ends. CDR3 length: 11 residues. Germline V lookup: CDR1 SNHLY, CDR2 FYNNEI. The CDR3 here is CASSGGRSYTF. CDR3 DNA sequence: TGTGCCAGCTCGGGGGGCAGGAGCTACACCTTC.

As to this clone: Other nucleotide sequences in the sample specify the same CDR3. The chain uses TRBV18 and TRBJ1-6; no firm D call. CDR1 and CDR2 from the germline V gene are KGHSH and LQKENI. This CDR3 contains 12 residues. The germline V and J ends were trimmed by 2 bases and 7 bases, with 3 bases remaining between them. The CDR3: CASSPSNSPLHF. The CDR3 DNA reads as TGTGCCAGCTCACCATCAAATTCACCCCTCCACTTT. Variable domain in full (rest from reference TRBV18 and TRBJ1-6): NAGVMQNPRHLVRRRGQEARLRCSPMKGHSHVYWYRQLPEEGLKFMVYLQKENIIDESGMPKERFSAEFPKEGPSILRIQQVVRGDSAAYFCASSPSNSPLHFGNGTRLTVT.

CDR3 region: CASSLVGPGTEAFF. As DNA, the CDR3 is TGTGCCAGCAGCTTAGTAGGTCCTGGGACTGAAGCTTTCTTT. This rearrangement joins TRBV7-2 to TRBJ1-1, with D unresolved. The V gene lost 1 base and the J gene lost 5 bases, with 11 bases spanning the gap. CDR1 and CDR2 (germline): SGHTA, FQGNSA. This CDR3 region has 14 residues. Full variable domain (rest looked up from reference TRBV7-2 and TRBJ1-1): GAGVSQSPSNKVTEKGKDVELRCDPISGHTALYWYRQSLGQGLEFLIYFQGNSAPDKSGLPSDRFSAERTGGSVSTLTIQRTQQEDSAVYLCASSLVGPGTEAFFGQGTRLTVV.

For the CDR3, the DNA is TGTGCCATCAGTGAACTACAGGGGGCTCCCCAGCATTTT. This sequence encodes CAISELQGAPQHF. The V call is TRBV10-3, the J call TRBJ1-5, with 9 bases aligning to TRBD1. The CDR3 contains 13 residues. The germline CDR1 and CDR2 sequences are ENHRY and SYGVKD. Trimming removed 3 bases from V and 10 bases from J; junction bases left unmatched: 4.

The V gene is TRBV30, the J gene TRBJ2-1, with D tentatively TRBD2 (6 bases). This CDR3 contains 13 residues. CDR1 is GTSNPN, CDR2 SVGIG, per germline (reference sequence). V shed 5 bases and J shed 5 bases, with 13 bases lying between them. Here the CDR3 DNA reads TGTGCCTGGTTCCCCCGACTAGACAATGAGCAGTTCTTC. It translates to CAWFPRLDNEQFF.

Of note for this clone: Other DNA variants within this sample encode the same CDR3. This chain links TRBV30 with TRBJ1-6, with D uncertain. The CDR3 is 12 amino acids. Between the trimmed V and J ends, which lost 0 bases and 6 bases, there was a span of 3 bases. CDR1 and CDR2 (germline): GTSNPN, SVGIG (reference sequence). CDR3: CAWSVSNSPLHF. As DNA, the CDR3 is TGTGCCTGGAGTGTCTCTAATTCACCCCTCCACTTT.

This clone has more than one count but fewer than ten. The J gene is TRBJ1-6, the V gene TRBV30; 7 bases agree with TRBD1. Trimming took 0 bases from V and 2 from J; bases not matched to a gene: 4. From germline, CDR1 is GTSNPN and CDR2 SVGIG (reference sequence). The CDR3 is 16 residues long. CDR3 in amino acids: CAWSVPQGAYNSPLHF. DNA for the CDR3: TGTGCCTGGAGTGTACCGCAGGGGGCCTATAATTCACCCCTCCACTTT.

The chain recombines TRBV30 with TRBJ2-7; D is unclear. Trimming cost V 1 base and J 6 bases, with 13 bases left between them. CDR1 GTSNPN and CDR2 SVGIG come from the germline V gene (reference sequence). The length of the CDR3 is 13 residues. The CDR3, as DNA: TGTGCCTGGAGTGGCGACGCTTTGGCCGAGCAGTACTTC. Protein: CAWSGDALAEQYF.

The rearrangement joins TRBV25-1 to TRBJ2-3, with 8 bases aligning to TRBD2. Looked up from germline, CDR1 is MGHDK and CDR2 is SYGVNS. V lost 3 bases and J lost 0; bases outside the gene matches: 5. The CDR3 totals 16 residues. CDR3 region: CASSDRLALSTDTQYF. Written as DNA, the CDR3 is TGTGCCAGCAGTGACCGACTAGCGCTGAGCACAGATACGCAGTATTTT.